These T cell receptor beta chains were read from a single sample in a study of beta chain features in type 1 diabetes. Data came from immunoSEQ multiplex PCR; TCRdb stores just in-frame clones and leaves some out. Among 150,000 to 200,000 clones listed, roughly 59% were seen once. The specimen was naive CD4+ T cells from blood. These receptors all stem from a man under 40 with type 1 diabetes. The CDR3 runs from the conserved cysteine through the conserved F or W. The D gene is left open where the match is weak. Size is omitted from some rows. Given values are once, few, many or a class for expanded clones.

TRBD1	NA	TRBV9	TRBJ1-2	TGTGCCAGCAGCGGACCTATGACAGGGTCTTTCTATGGCTACACCTTC	CASSGPMTGSFYGYTF
NA	few	TRBV11-2	TRBJ1-4	TGTGCCAGCAGCATCGGACAGATAACAACTAATGAAAAACTGTTTTTT	CASSIGQITTNEKLFF
TRBD1	NA	TRBV6-6	TRBJ1-1	TGTGCCAGCAGTGGACAGGGCATTACTGAAGCTTTCTTT	CASSGQGITEAFF
NA	NA	TRBV11-2	TRBJ2-7	TGTGCCAGCAGCCTGTTTAGCAAGCAGTACTTC	CASSLFSKQYF
NA	NA	TRBV29-1	TRBJ2-5	TGCAGCGTTGAGATTTCCCAAGGGACCCAGTACTTC	CSVEISQGTQYF
NA	NA	TRBV29-1	TRBJ2-5	TGCAGCGTTGTGGCGGCGGAGGGTGAGACCCAGTACTTC	CSVVAAEGETQYF
NA	NA	TRBV15	TRBJ2-5	TGTGCCACCAGCAGAGTTGTAGGGGAGGAGACCCAGTACTTC	CATSRVVGEETQYF
NA	NA	TRBV28	TRBJ2-2	TGTGCCAGCAGTTTATGGAGCCTAGAGCTGTTTTTT	CASSLWSLELFF
NA	NA	TRBV7-9	TRBJ1-2	TGTGCCAGCAGCACTGGATGGGGTAACTATGGCTACACCTTC	CASSTGWGNYGYTF
TRBD2	NA	TRBV13	TRBJ2-7	TGTGCCAGCAGCTCGGGACTAGCGGGCTACGAGCAGTACTTC	CASSSGLAGYEQYF
NA	few	TRBV10-3	TRBJ2-3	TGTGCCATCAGTGAGGGAACAGATACGCAGTATTTT	CAISEGTDTQYF
TRBD1	NA	TRBV29-1	TRBJ2-7	TGCAGCGTTGAAGCACCAGGGGGCAACGAGCAGTACTTC	CSVEAPGGNEQYF
TRBD2	NA	TRBV11-2	TRBJ2-3	TGTGCCAGCAGCCTCTTAGCGGGGGGCACAGATACGCAGTATTTT	CASSLLAGGTDTQYF
TRBD1	NA	TRBV29-1	TRBJ2-7	TGCAGCGTTGGGACAGGGGGCTCCTACGAGCAGTACTTC	CSVGTGGSYEQYF
TRBD1	NA	TRBV30	TRBJ2-5	TGTGCCTGGAGTGTAGCCTGGACAGGGCAAGAGACCCAGTACTTC	CAWSVAWTGQETQYF
NA	once	TRBV20-1	TRBJ1-2	TGCAGTGGGAACAGCCACTATGGCTACACCTTC	CSGNSHYGYTF
TRBD2	NA	TRBV29-1	TRBJ2-5	TGCAGCGTTGGGGTAGCGGGGCTCCAAGAGACCCAGTACTTC	CSVGVAGLQETQYF
NA	NA	TRBV30	TRBJ1-2	TGTGCCTGGAGCCTCGGGGGAGGCTATGGCTACACCTTC	CAWSLGGGYGYTF
TRBD2	NA	TRBV28	TRBJ2-1	TGTGCCAGCAGCCTAGGCGGGGGAGCCTACAATGAGCAGTTCTTC	CASSLGGGAYNEQFF
NA	NA	TRBV14	TRBJ1-2	TGTGCCAGCAGCTTAAGCCGGGTCGGCGATGGCTACACCTTC	CASSLSRVGDGYTF
NA	NA	TRBV4-3	TRBJ1-6	TGCGCCAGCAGCCAATCTCCTACGGAATATAATTCACCCCTCCACTTT	CASSQSPTEYNSPLHF
TRBD1	NA	TRBV4-3	TRBJ2-3	TGCGCCAGCAGCCAGACAGGGGGCAACGCAGATACGCAGTATTTT	CASSQTGGNADTQYF
TRBD1	NA	TRBV5-4	TRBJ2-6	TGTGCCAGCAGCCCTGGGACAGGGAAGGCGGTTGGGGCCAACGTCCTGACTTTC	CASSPGTGKAVGANVLTF
TRBD1	few	TRBV29-1	TRBJ2-5	TGCAGCGCCGGACAGGGGGCTGCGACCCAGTACTTC	CSAGQGAATQYF
NA	few	TRBV7-6	TRBJ2-1	TGTGCCAGCAGCTCGATCTCCCAGCTAGCGTGGTATGAGCAGTTCTTC	CASSSISQLAWYEQFF
NA	NA	TRBV4-3	TRBJ2-7	TGCGCCAGCAGCCAAGATTCGGTGGGAGGCTCCTACGAGCAGTACTTC	CASSQDSVGGSYEQYF
TRBD1	NA	TRBV5-4	TRBJ2-7	TGTGCCAGCAGACGAGGGGGCACCTACGAGCAGTACTTC	CASRRGGTYEQYF
NA	NA	TRBV29-1	TRBJ1-1	TGCAGCGTTGAACGGACAGCGAACACTGAAGCTTTCTTT	CSVERTANTEAFF
TRBD1	NA	TRBV5-6	TRBJ1-1	TGTGCCAGCAGCTTCAGGGGGACTGAAGCTTTCTTT	CASSFRGTEAFF
NA	NA	TRBV7-2	TRBJ1-5	TGTGCCAGCAGCTTAGGATTCCAGCCCCAGCATTTT	CASSLGFQPQHF
TRBD1	once	TRBV7-9	TRBJ2-7	TGTGCCAGCAGCTCCCCGGGACAGGGCCACGAGCAGTACTTC	CASSSPGQGHEQYF
NA	few	TRBV29-1	TRBJ2-1	TGCAGCGTTGAGAACGCGCAAAAGCAGTTCTTC	CSVENAQKQFF
NA	NA	TRBV2	TRBJ2-1	TGTGCCAGCAGTGGACGGCAATCCTACAATGAGCAGTTCTTC	CASSGRQSYNEQFF
NA	NA	TRBV7-2	TRBJ2-7	TGTGCCAGCAGCAAAGAGAGGGGATCGGGCGAGCAGTACTTC	CASSKERGSGEQYF
NA	NA	TRBV9	TRBJ2-3	TGTGCCAGCAGCGTAGGGTTACGGCAGGGTGAGGGCACAGATACGCAGTATTTT	CASSVGLRQGEGTDTQYF
TRBD1	few	TRBV2	TRBJ2-7	TGTGCCAGCAGAAGGACAGGGGGCGGATACGAGCAGTACTTC	CASRRTGGGYEQYF
NA	NA	TRBV29-1	TRBJ2-2	TGCAGCGTTAAGGGAGGACAGGAGGTCCACGGGGAGCTGTTTTTT	CSVKGGQEVHGELFF
NA	NA	TRBV1	TRBJ2-1	TGCACCAGCAGCCAAAAGGGAGCAGGCGACAATGAGCAGTTCTTC	CTSSQKGAGDNEQFF
NA	NA	TRBV9	TRBJ1-1	TGTGCCAGCAGCACCCCGACGTACAGTGGGTTGAACACTGAAGCTTTCTTT	CASSTPTYSGLNTEAFF
NA	NA	TRBV30	TRBJ1-5	TGTGCCTGGAGTGTGACAGGTGATCAGCCCCAGCATTTT	CAWSVTGDQPQHF
NA	few	TRBV7-9	TRBJ2-1	TGTGCCAGCAGCGAGACGGATGAGCAGTTCTTC	CASSETDEQFF
NA	NA	TRBV14	TRBJ1-6	TGTGCCAGCAGCCCTCTGCAGTATTCACCCCTCCACTTT	CASSPLQYSPLHF
NA	few	TRBV4-3	TRBJ2-3	TGCGCCAGCAGCCAATTTACCCTGGGGGATACGCAGTATTTT	CASSQFTLGDTQYF
NA	NA	TRBV13	TRBJ2-5	TGTGCCAGCAGCTCCCCCGGGGACGCGGTGACCCAGTACTTC	CASSSPGDAVTQYF
NA	NA	TRBV15	TRBJ2-3	TGTGCCACCCAAGGGGGTTCAAAAGATACGCAGTATTTT	CATQGGSKDTQYF
NA	NA	TRBV27	TRBJ2-2	TGTGCCAGCAGTTTATCTGGAACATCGAACACCGGGGAGCTGTTTTTT	CASSLSGTSNTGELFF
NA	NA	TRBV6-5	TRBJ2-4	TGTGCCAGCAGCCCTACTAGGGGTTGGGCGAACATTCAGTACTTC	CASSPTRGWANIQYF
TRBD2	NA	TRBV7-2	TRBJ2-1	TGTGCCAGCAGTCCGGGACTAAAGATCAATGAGCAGTTCTTC	CASSPGLKINEQFF
NA	NA	TRBV10-1	TRBJ2-7	TGCGCCAGCAGTGCTTTGGGAGAGAAGCAGTACTTC	CASSALGEKQYF
NA	NA	TRBV20-1	TRBJ2-1	TGCAGTGCTGCTGGATACAATGAGCAGTTCTTC	CSAAGYNEQFF
NA	few	TRBV7-9	TRBJ2-5	TGTGCCAGCAGCTTATCGGGCGAAGAGACCCAGTACTTC	CASSLSGEETQYF
NA	NA	TRBV9	TRBJ1-2	TGTGCCAGCAGCGTAGATCGAGTCGCAATTTCCGGCTACACCTTC	CASSVDRVAISGYTF
TRBD1	NA	TRBV30	TRBJ1-5	TGTGCCTGGAGTCCGACAGGGAACTTGGCCCAGCATTTT	CAWSPTGNLAQHF
NA	NA	TRBV2	TRBJ1-5	TGTGCCAGCAGCACAGGACAGCTTAGCAATCAGCCCCAGCATTTT	CASSTGQLSNQPQHF
NA	NA	TRBV11-3	TRBJ2-3	TGTGCCAGCAGCAGGGACCCAGGGAATACGCAGTATTTT	CASSRDPGNTQYF
NA	NA	TRBV30	TRBJ1-6	TGTGCCTGGAGTGAGTGGCAGAATAATTCACCCCTCCACTTT	CAWSEWQNNSPLHF
NA	NA	TRBV7-2	TRBJ2-3	TGTGCCAGCAGCCCCGATTCCGGGGGTACGCAGTATTTT	CASSPDSGGTQYF
NA	few	TRBV28	TRBJ2-5	TGTGCCAGCAGTTTAGAGACCCAGTACTTC	CASSLETQYF
TRBD1	NA	TRBV19	TRBJ2-6	TGTGCGTCGGGACAGCGACCGTCTGGGGCCAACGTCCTGACTTTC	CASGQRPSGANVLTF